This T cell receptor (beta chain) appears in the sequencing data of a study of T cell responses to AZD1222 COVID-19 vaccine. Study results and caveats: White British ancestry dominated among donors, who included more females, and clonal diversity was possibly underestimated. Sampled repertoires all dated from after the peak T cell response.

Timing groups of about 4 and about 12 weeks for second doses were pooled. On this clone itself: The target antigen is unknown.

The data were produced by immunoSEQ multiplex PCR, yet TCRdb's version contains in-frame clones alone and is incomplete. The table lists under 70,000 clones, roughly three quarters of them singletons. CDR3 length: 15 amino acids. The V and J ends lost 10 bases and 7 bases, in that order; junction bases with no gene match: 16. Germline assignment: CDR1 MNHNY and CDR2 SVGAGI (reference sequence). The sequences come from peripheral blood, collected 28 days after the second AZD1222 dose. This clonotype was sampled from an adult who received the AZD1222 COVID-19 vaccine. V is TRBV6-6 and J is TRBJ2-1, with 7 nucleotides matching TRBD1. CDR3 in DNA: TGTGCCACGGAGAAGGACAGGCCGGGGACAAATGAGCAGTTCTTC. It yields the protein CATEKDRPGTNEQFF.